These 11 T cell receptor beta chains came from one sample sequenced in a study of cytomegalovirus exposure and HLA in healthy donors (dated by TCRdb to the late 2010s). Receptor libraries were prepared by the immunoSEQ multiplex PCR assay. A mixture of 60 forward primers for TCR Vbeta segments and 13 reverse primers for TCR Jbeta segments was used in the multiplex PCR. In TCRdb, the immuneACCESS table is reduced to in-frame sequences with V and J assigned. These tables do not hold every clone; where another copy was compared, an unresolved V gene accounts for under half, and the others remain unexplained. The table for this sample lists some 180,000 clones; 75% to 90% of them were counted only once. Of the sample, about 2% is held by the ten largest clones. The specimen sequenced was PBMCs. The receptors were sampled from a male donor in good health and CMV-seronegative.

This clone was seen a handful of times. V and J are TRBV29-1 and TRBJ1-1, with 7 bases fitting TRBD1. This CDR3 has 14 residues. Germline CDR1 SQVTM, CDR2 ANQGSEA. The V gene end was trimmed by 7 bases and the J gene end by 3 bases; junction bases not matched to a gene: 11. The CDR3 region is CSGYRGPTDTEAFF. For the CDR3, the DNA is TGCAGCGGTTACAGGGGCCCGACGGACACTGAAGCTTTCTTT.

CDR3 in DNA: TGTGCCAGCAGCACAAGACAGGGTCCCTGGGTTGGCTACACCTTC. It specifies CASSTRQGPWVGYTF. The rearrangement joins TRBV9 to TRBJ1-2, with 7 bases identical to TRBD1. The germline V gene has CDR1 SGDLS and CDR2 YYNGEE. Trimming cost V 4 bases and J 7 bases; bases outside gene matches: 13. The CDR3 is 15 amino acids. Looking up the rest from reference TRBV9 and TRBJ1-2 gives the full variable domain: DSGVTQTPKHLITATGQRVTLRCSPRSGDLSVYWYQQSLDQGLQFLIQYYNGEERAKGNILERFSAQQFPDLHSELNLSSLELGDSALYFCASSTRQGPWVGYTFGSGTRLTVV.

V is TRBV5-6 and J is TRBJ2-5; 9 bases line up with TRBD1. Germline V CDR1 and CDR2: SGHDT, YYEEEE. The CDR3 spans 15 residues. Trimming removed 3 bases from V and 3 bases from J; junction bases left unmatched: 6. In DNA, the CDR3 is TGTGCCAGCAGCTCCGGCCGGGACAGGGAAGAGACCCAGTACTTC. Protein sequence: CASSSGRDREETQYF.

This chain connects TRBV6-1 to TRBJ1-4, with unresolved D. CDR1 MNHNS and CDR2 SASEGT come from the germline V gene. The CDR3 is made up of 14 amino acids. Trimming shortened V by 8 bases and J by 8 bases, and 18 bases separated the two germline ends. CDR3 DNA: TGTGCCAGCTCCGGGCCCCCGGCGGGGGAAAAACTGTTTTTT. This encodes CASSGPPAGEKLFF.

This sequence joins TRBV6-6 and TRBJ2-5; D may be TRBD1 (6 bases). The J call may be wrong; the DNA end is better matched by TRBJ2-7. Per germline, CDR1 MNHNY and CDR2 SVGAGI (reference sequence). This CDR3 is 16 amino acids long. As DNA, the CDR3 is TGTGCCAGCAGTTACCCCTCGACAGGTCGGGTTGACGAGCAGTACTTC. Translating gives CASSYPSTGRVDEQYF.

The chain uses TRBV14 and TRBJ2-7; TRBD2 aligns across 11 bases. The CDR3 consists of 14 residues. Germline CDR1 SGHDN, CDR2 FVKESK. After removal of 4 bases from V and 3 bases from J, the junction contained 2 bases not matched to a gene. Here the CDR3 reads CASSPTSGDYEQYF. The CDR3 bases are TGTGCCAGCAGCCCGACTAGCGGGGACTACGAGCAGTACTTC. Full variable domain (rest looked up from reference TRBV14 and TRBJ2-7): EAGVTQFPSHSVIEKGQTVTLRCDPISGHDNLYWYRRVMGKEIKFLLHFVKESKQDESGMPNNRFLAERTGGTYSTLKVQPAELEDSGVYFCASSPTSGDYEQYFGPGTRLTVT.

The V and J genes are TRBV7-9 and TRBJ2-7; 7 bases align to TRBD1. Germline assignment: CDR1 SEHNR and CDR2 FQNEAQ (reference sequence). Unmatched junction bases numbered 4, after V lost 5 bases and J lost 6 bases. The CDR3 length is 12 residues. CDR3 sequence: CASSQTGVEQYF. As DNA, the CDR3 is TGTGCCAGCAGCCAAACAGGGGTCGAGCAGTACTTC.

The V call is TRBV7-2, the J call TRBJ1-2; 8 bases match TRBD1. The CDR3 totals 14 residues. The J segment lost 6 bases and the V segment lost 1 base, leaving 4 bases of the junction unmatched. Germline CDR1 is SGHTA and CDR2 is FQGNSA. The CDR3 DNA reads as TGTGCCAGCAGCTTAGGGACAGGGTACGATGGCTACACCTTC. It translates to CASSLGTGYDGYTF.

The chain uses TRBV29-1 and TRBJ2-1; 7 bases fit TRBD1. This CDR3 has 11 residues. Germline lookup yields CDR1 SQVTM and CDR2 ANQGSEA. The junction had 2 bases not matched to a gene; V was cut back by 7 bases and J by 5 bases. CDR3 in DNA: TGCAGCGGGGGACAGAACAATGAGCAGTTCTTC. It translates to CSGGQNNEQFF.

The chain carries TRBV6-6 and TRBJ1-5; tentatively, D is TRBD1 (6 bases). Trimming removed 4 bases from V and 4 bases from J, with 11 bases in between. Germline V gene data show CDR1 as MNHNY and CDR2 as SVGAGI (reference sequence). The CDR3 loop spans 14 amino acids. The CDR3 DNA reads TGTGCCAGCAGTTCCGGACAGATAAATCAGCCCCAGCATTTT. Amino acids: CASSSGQINQPQHF.

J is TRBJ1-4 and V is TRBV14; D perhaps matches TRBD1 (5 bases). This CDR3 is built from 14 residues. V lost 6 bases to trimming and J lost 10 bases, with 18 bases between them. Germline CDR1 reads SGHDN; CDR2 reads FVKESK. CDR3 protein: CASSQSGGWGKLFF. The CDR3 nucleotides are TGTGCCAGCAGTCAAAGCGGGGGTTGGGGAAAACTGTTTTTT.